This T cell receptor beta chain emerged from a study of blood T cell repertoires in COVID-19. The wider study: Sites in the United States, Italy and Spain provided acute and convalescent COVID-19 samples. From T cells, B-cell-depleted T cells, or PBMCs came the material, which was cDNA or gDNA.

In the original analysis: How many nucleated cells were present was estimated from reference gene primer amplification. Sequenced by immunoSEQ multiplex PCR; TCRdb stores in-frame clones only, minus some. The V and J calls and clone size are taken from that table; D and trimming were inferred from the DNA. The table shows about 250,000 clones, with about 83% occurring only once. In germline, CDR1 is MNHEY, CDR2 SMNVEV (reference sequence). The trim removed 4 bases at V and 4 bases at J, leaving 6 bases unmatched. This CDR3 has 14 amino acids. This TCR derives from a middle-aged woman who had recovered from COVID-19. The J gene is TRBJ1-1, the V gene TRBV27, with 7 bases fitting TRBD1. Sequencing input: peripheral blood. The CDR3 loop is CASSSMTGSTEAFF. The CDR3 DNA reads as TGTGCCAGCAGTTCCATGACAGGGAGCACTGAAGCTTTCTTT.